The source of this T cell receptor beta chain is a study of CD8 T cells in ankylosing spondylitis. TCRdb re-analysed the 5' RACE reads in MiXCR, keeping a single row per CDR3 protein. The sample has some 140,000 distinct CDR3 sequences; 7% to 10% are singletons. V lost 8 bases to trimming and J lost 9 bases; unmatched junction nucleotides: 6. This CDR3 is 13 amino acids long. The V gene's germline CDR1 is MDHEN and CDR2 SYDVKM. The source of this sequence is a male donor with ankylosing spondylitis. The rearrangement uses TRBV28 and TRBJ2-1; 11 nucleotides match TRBD1. The material sequenced was synovial fluid, either unsorted or a sorted T cell fraction (not recorded which). CDR3 nucleotides: TGTGCCAGCCGGGGACAGGGGGTGGGTGAGCAGTTCTTC. This translates into CASRGQGVGEQFF. The variable domain in full, with the rest retrieved from reference TRBV28 and TRBJ2-1, is DVKVTQSSRYLVKRTGEKVFLECVQDMDHENMFWYRQDPGLGLRLIYFSYDVKMKEKGDIPEGYSVSREKKERFSLILESASTNQTSMYLCASRGQGVGEQFFGPGTRLTVL.